The next 27 T cell receptor beta chains were all read from a single sample in a study of T cell responses to AZD1222 COVID-19 vaccine. Produced via immunoSEQ multiplex PCR; TCRdb's table is partial and in-frame only. Of around 120,000 clones listed, 85% to 95% are singletons. This specimen was peripheral blood, taken 28 days after the second AZD1222 dose. The receptors here all came from an adult who received the AZD1222 COVID-19 vaccine.

The V and J genes are TRBV5-6 and TRBJ2-7; tentatively, D is TRBD2 (6 bases). The CDR3 runs to 13 residues. The germline gives CDR1 SGHDT, CDR2 YYEEEE. Trimming cost V 4 bases and J 3 bases, with 11 bases left between them. The CDR3 reads CASSVTGSYEQYF. The CDR3 nucleotides are TGTGCCAGCAGCGTGACCGGGAGCTACGAGCAGTACTTC.

This chain uses TRBV19 with TRBJ1-5; tentative D call: TRBD1 (5 bases). Per germline, CDR1 LNHDA and CDR2 SQIVND (reference sequence). The V end lost 7 bases, the J end lost 4 bases, and 14 bases lay between the germline ends. This CDR3 is built from 14 residues. As DNA, the CDR3 is TGTGCCAGTATCGCGGGACGGGGAAATCAGCCCCAGCATTTT. Residues: CASIAGRGNQPQHF.

The chain recombines TRBV4-3 with TRBJ1-1, with 9 bases fitting TRBD1. V shed 2 bases and J 10 bases; nucleotides not matched to a gene: 5. CDR3 length: 13 residues. Germline assignment: CDR1 LGHNA and CDR2 YSLEER. CDR3 nucleotide sequence: TGCGCCAGCAGCCAAAAGGAGGGACAGGGAGCTTTCTTT. As protein: CASSQKEGQGAFF.

The chain links TRBV27 to TRBJ2-5; no firm D call. This CDR3 has 12 residues. Trimming removed 6 bases from V and 4 bases from J, with 9 bases in between. Germline CDR1 MNHEY, CDR2 SMNVEV (reference sequence). The chain's CDR3 is CASSYRAETQYF. The CDR3 coding sequence is TGTGCCAGCAGCTACAGAGCAGAGACCCAGTACTTC.

The CDR3 sequence: CASAYYGEQYF. The DNA for the CDR3 is TGTGCTAGTGCCTATTACGGCGAGCAGTACTTC. This chain links TRBV12-5 with TRBJ2-7; no clear D. The CDR3 consists of 11 residues. Between the trimmed V and J ends, which lost 7 bases and 6 bases, there was a span of 10 bases. Germline assignment: CDR1 LGHNT and CDR2 FRNRAP. The complete variable domain, with remaining parts taken from reference TRBV12-5 and TRBJ2-7, reads DARVTQTPRHKVTEMGQEVTMRCQPILGHNTVFWYRQTMMQGLELLAYFRNRAPLDDSGMPKDRFSAEMPDATLATLKIQPSEPRDSAVYFCASAYYGEQYFGPGTRLTVT.

The V gene is TRBV29-1, the J gene TRBJ2-5; 7 bases line up with TRBD2. CDR1 is SQVTM, CDR2 ANQGSEA, per germline. This CDR3 is 12 amino acids long. The junction had 3 bases not matched to a gene; V was cut back by 5 bases and J by 3 bases. The CDR3 is CSVYSGKETQYF. CDR3 in DNA: TGCAGCGTTTACAGCGGGAAAGAGACCCAGTACTTC.

The V gene is TRBV7-9, the J gene TRBJ1-1, with D perhaps matching TRBD1 (5 bases). The CDR3 runs to 13 residues. The V gene lost 5 bases and the J gene lost 4 bases, with 11 bases spanning the gap. CDR1 and CDR2 (germline): SEHNR, FQNEAQ (reference sequence). CDR3 sequence: CASSLRGSTEAFF. In DNA, the CDR3 is TGTGCCAGCAGCCTCCGGGGGAGCACTGAAGCTTTCTTT.

The chain uses TRBV12-3 or TRBV12-4 and TRBJ1-1, with D perhaps matching TRBD1 (6 bases). The V gene lost 6 bases and the J gene lost 5 bases, with 10 bases spanning the gap. The CDR3 runs to 12 residues. This chain's CDR3 is CASRKGGTEAFF. CDR3 in DNA: TGTGCCAGCAGAAAGGGGGGAACTGAAGCTTTCTTT.

This rearrangement joins TRBV10-3 to TRBJ2-7; 9 nucleotides agree with TRBD1. Unmatched junction bases numbered 14, after V lost 6 bases and J lost 5 bases. The germline CDR1 and CDR2 sequences are ENHRY and SYGVKD. The CDR3 contains 16 residues. The CDR3 sequence is CAISDPPGQGIDEQYF. The CDR3, as DNA: TGTGCCATCAGCGATCCCCCGGGACAGGGTATCGACGAGCAGTACTTC.

The chain has TRBV10-2 and TRBJ1-2; 7 positions agree with TRBD1. The V gene end was trimmed by 0 bases and the J gene end by 3 bases; junction bases not matched to a gene: 10. The CDR3 runs to 17 residues. The germline CDR1 and CDR2 sequences are WSHSY and SAAADI. The CDR3 DNA reads as TGCGCCAGCAGTGAGTCAACGAACAGGGGCGGGCACTATGGCTACACCTTC. Residues: CASSESTNRGGHYGYTF.

The chain combines TRBV9 with TRBJ2-1, with D possibly being TRBD1 or TRBD2 (5 bases each). The CDR3 runs 14 residues. CDR1 is SGDLS and CDR2 is YYNGEE in the germline V gene. V dropped 4 bases and J dropped 7 bases, with 15 bases sitting between them. The CDR3, as DNA: TGTGCCAGCAGCTCATGGGACGAGAATAATGAGCAGTTCTTC. Its protein is CASSSWDENNEQFF.

The chain links TRBV4-1 to TRBJ1-4; 9 bases map to TRBD1. V was clipped by 4 bases and J by 1 base; unmatched bases: 16. This CDR3 spans 20 amino acids. CDR1 is MGHRA and CDR2 is YSYEKL in the germline V gene. CDR3 sequence (DNA): TGCGCCAGCAGCCCCCAACAGGGGGCGCGGTTTATGATAACTAATGAAAAACTGTTTTTT. Protein: CASSPQQGARFMITNEKLFF.

The chain uses TRBV18 and TRBJ1-6, with TRBD1 matching 8 bases. In germline, CDR1 is KGHSH, CDR2 LQKENI. This CDR3 spans 18 amino acids. V shed 6 bases, J shed 10 bases, and the junction held 20 bases outside the gene matches. CDR3 region: CASSQNAGGVSSPSPLHF. CDR3 sequence (DNA): TGTGCCAGCTCCCAGAATGCAGGGGGCGTCTCTAGCCCCTCACCCCTCCACTTT.

The chain uses TRBV5-1 and TRBJ1-6, with 11 nucleotides matching TRBD1. Germline CDR1 is SGHRS and CDR2 is YFSETQ. The V gene end was trimmed by 4 bases and the J gene end by 9 bases; junction bases not matched to a gene: 3. CDR3 length: 14 amino acids. CDR3 region: CASSPGTGGSPLHF. Here the CDR3 DNA reads TGCGCCAGCAGCCCCGGGACAGGGGGTTCACCCCTCCACTTT.

Only one count was recorded for this clone. V gene TRBV10-3 combines with J gene TRBJ1-2; no definite D call. From germline, CDR1 is ENHRY and CDR2 SYGVKD. The CDR3 runs 14 residues. The V end lost 6 bases, the J end lost 1 base, and 12 bases lay between the germline ends. DNA for the CDR3: TGTGCCATCAGAAATCCAGGCGATAACTATGGCTACACCTTC. Its translation is CAIRNPGDNYGYTF.

The rearrangement links TRBV7-8 to TRBJ1-4; TRBD1 agrees at 9 bases. The germline gives CDR1 SGHVS, CDR2 FQNEAQ. The CDR3 consists of 15 residues. Trimming at V came to 1 base and at J to 7 bases, leaving 4 bases not matched to a gene. The CDR3, as DNA: TGTGCCAGCAGCTTAGGGGGACAGGGTCGTGAAAAACTGTTTTTT. Translation gives CASSLGGQGREKLFF.

The chain joins TRBV29-1 to TRBJ2-7, with D unclear. This CDR3 contains 13 residues. Trimming pared 3 bases from V and 0 bases from J, leaving 9 bases between. The germline CDR1 and CDR2 sequences are SQVTM and ANQGSEA. In nucleotides, the CDR3 is TGCAGCGTTGAGCGTGGGGACTCCTACGAGCAGTACTTC. The encoded protein is CSVERGDSYEQYF.

A note on this clone: Other DNA sequences from this sample encode an identical CDR3 as well. The chain recombines TRBV27 with TRBJ1-2; TRBD1 agrees at 10 bases. Trimming removed 4 bases from V and 7 bases from J; junction bases left unmatched: 3. The CDR3 length is 13 residues. Germline V gene sequence: CDR1 MNHEY, CDR2 SMNVEV (reference sequence). CDR3 DNA sequence: TGTGCCAGCAGTTGGACAGGGGGTGGTGGCTACACCTTC. Its translation is CASSWTGGGGYTF.

The DNA for the CDR3 is TGTGCCAGCAGTTCCCAGGGGGAGGGCTACACCTTC. It yields the protein CASSSQGEGYTF. The chain recombines TRBV27 with TRBJ1-2, with 7 bases identical to TRBD1. The CDR3 sequence is 12 residues long. The germline CDR1 and CDR2 sequences are MNHEY and SMNVEV (reference sequence). The V and J ends lost 4 bases and 8 bases, in that order; junction bases with no gene match: 4.

This clone was seen a single time. CDR3 amino acids: CASSFPGVREYTEAFF. The CDR3 DNA reads TGTGCCAGCAGCTTTCCAGGCGTACGGGAATATACTGAAGCTTTCTTT. The chain carries TRBV11-2 and TRBJ1-1; D remains ambiguous. V lost 3 bases to trimming and J lost 5 bases, with 19 bases between them. The CDR3 runs to 16 residues. Germline V gene lookup returns CDR1 SGHAT and CDR2 FQNNGV.

The chain carries TRBV12-2 and TRBJ2-7; whether TRBD1, the table's D call, matches the DNA was not checked. TRBV12-2 is a documented pseudogene. The CDR3 loop spans 14 amino acids. The CDR3 reads CASSYARAEYEQYF. The CDR3 DNA reads TGTGCAAGTTCATATGCCAGGGCCGAGTACGAGCAGTACTTC.

The V call is TRBV6-5, the J call TRBJ2-2; D tentatively fits TRBD1 or TRBD2 (6 bases each). CDR3 length: 12 residues. Germline loops: CDR1 MNHEY, CDR2 SVGAGI. Between the trimmed V and J ends, which lost 7 bases and 6 bases, there was a span of 9 bases. CDR3 DNA: TGTGCCAGCAACGGGGGCCCCGGGGAGCTGTTTTTT. This codes for CASNGGPGELFF.

The chain recombines TRBV7-2 with TRBJ2-2; weak D call: TRBD2 (5 bases). The CDR3 contains 12 residues. Germline lookup yields CDR1 SGHTA and CDR2 FQGNSA. V lost 1 base and J 9 bases, leaving 6 bases between the germline ends. The DNA of the CDR3 is TGTGCCAGCAGCTTAGGAGGGAGGGAGCTGTTTTTT. It specifies CASSLGGRELFF.

V is TRBV3-1 (or the pseudogene TRBV3-2) and J is TRBJ1-5; D is unclear. The germline CDR1 and CDR2 sequences are LGHDT and YNNKEL (reference sequence). This CDR3 is 13 amino acids long. The V gene lost 0 bases and the J gene lost 9 bases, with 9 bases spanning the gap. Here the CDR3 reads CASSQDTVWPQHF. The CDR3 bases are TGTGCCAGCAGCCAAGACACGGTGTGGCCCCAGCATTTT.

V gene TRBV25-1 combines with J gene TRBJ1-6, with D hard to call. Germline V gene sequence: CDR1 MGHDK, CDR2 SYGVNS. V was clipped by 4 bases and J by 10 bases, with 8 bases between them. CDR3 length: 12 residues. CDR3: CASSGTKSPLHF. The CDR3 bases are TGTGCCAGCAGTGGCACAAAGTCACCCCTCCACTTT.

This chain connects TRBV5-1 to TRBJ2-7; TRBD2 matches at 12 bases. V lost 0 bases and J lost 2; bases outside the gene matches: 0. There are 15 residues in the CDR3. CDR1 is SGHRS and CDR2 is YFSETQ in the germline V gene. This chain's CDR3 is CASSLGTSGTYEQYF. Here the CDR3 DNA reads TGCGCCAGCAGCTTGGGGACTAGCGGGACCTACGAGCAGTACTTC.

The chain is built from TRBV14 and TRBJ2-5, with D unresolved. This CDR3 is built from 15 residues. Trimming stripped 0 bases from V and 6 bases from J, with 14 bases between. Germline CDR1 SGHDN, CDR2 FVKESK. This chain's CDR3 is CASSQEGLVGKTQYF. As DNA, the CDR3 is TGTGCCAGCAGCCAAGAAGGCCTGGTTGGAAAGACCCAGTACTTC. The full variable domain, in which reference TRBV14 and TRBJ2-5 provide the parts outside the CDR3, is EAGVTQFPSHSVIEKGQTVTLRCDPISGHDNLYWYRRVMGKEIKFLLHFVKESKQDESGMPNNRFLAERTGGTYSTLKVQPAELEDSGVYFCASSQEGLVGKTQYFGPGTRLLVL.